This TCR beta chain was obtained from a study of blood T cell repertoires in COVID-19. The table came from immunoSEQ multiplex PCR; TCRdb's copy has only in-frame clones and leaves some out. This sample has about 340,000 clones; 80% to 90% occur once, and the top ten carry around 4.5%. The germline gives CDR1 SNHLY, CDR2 FYNNEI. V was pared by 6 bases and J by 0 bases, with 6 bases between. This CDR3 spans 14 amino acids. Source material: PBMCs or T cells enriched from blood (not recorded which). J is TRBJ1-6 and V is TRBV2; D may be TRBD1 (6 bases). The receptor comes from a woman in her thirties or forties with acute COVID-19. CDR3 nucleotide sequence: TGTGCCAGCAGGGACAGCTCCTATAATTCACCCCTCCACTTT. Amino acids: CASRDSSYNSPLHF.